A selection of T cell receptor beta chains follows, all from one sample in a study of blood T cells in healthy people across ages. TCRdb passed the 5' RACE reads through MiXCR, listing each CDR3 protein once. The sample shows roughly 1.6 million distinct CDR3 sequences, almost 35% of them seen only once. Sequencing was carried out using blood. These receptors came from a woman aged 25 to 39 in good health. The CDR3 runs from the conserved cysteine through the conserved F or W. Each record gives: J gene, V gene, clone size, D gene, CDR3 DNA, CDR3 protein. D genes are given only for firm matches. For some rows the clone size is stated as once, few or many, or as a class when expanded; others skip it.

TRBJ2-7	TRBV5-1	-	TRBD2	TGCGCCAGCAGGCGGGGGTCGCGGGACGAGCAGTACTTC	CASRRGSRDEQYF
TRBJ2-1	TRBV27	-	-	TGTGCCAGCAGTTTATATGCGGGGGCCCGGGACTTCGACAATGAGCAGTTCTTC	CASSLYAGARDFDNEQFF
TRBJ2-3	TRBV4-1	-	-	TGCGCCAGCAGCCAAGATAGAGATGCGCAGTATTTT	CASSQDRDAQYF
TRBJ2-5	TRBV11-2	-	-	TGTGCCAGCAGCAGTTGGGCAAGGGCCGAACAAGAGACCCAGTACTTC	CASSSWARAEQETQYF
TRBJ1-5	TRBV20-1	-	-	TGCAGTGCCAAGGACAGAGTCGGCAATCAGCCCCAGCATTTT	CSAKDRVGNQPQHF
TRBJ2-1	TRBV10-2	-	TRBD1	TGCGCCAGCGGCTTCCGGACAGGGGATTTGAATGAGCAGTTCTTC	CASGFRTGDLNEQFF
TRBJ2-1	TRBV2	few	TRBD2	TGTGCCAGCAGTGGGGGACTAGGGGCTGAGCAGTTCTTC	CASSGGLGAEQFF
TRBJ1-2	TRBV29-1	-	-	TGCAGCGTGGACATCGCGACATCTAACTATGGCTACACCTTC	CSVDIATSNYGYTF
TRBJ1-1	TRBV11-1	-	-	TGTGCCAGCACCTCCTCGGGCCGCTCCACTGAAGCTTTCTTT	CASTSSGRSTEAFF
TRBJ2-5	TRBV29-1	few	TRBD1	TGCAGCGTTGAGATTGCGACAGGGTTTGAGGAGACCCAGTACTTC	CSVEIATGFEETQYF
TRBJ2-5	TRBV30	few	-	TGTGCCTGGAAAGAGGAGACCCAGTACTTC	CAWKEETQYF
TRBJ2-1	TRBV4-2	few	TRBD2	TGTGCCAGCAGCCAAGCCCTCCGGGGGGGTTCTTATGAGCAGTTCTTC	CASSQALRGGSYEQFF
TRBJ2-5	TRBV6-5	few	TRBD1	TGTGCCAGCAGTCAGGAAGCGGGACAGGGGACTGAGACCCAGTACTTC	CASSQEAGQGTETQYF
TRBJ2-1	TRBV4-1	few	-	TGCGCCAGCAGCTGGGGGAATTCGTTGGATGAGCAGTTCTTC	CASSWGNSLDEQFF
TRBJ2-1	TRBV12-3/TRBV12-4	few	-	TGTGCCAGCAGTTTAGGGAGGGGGGGCTTGGACAGTTACAATGAGCAGTTCTTC	CASSLGRGGLDSYNEQFF
TRBJ2-7	TRBV6-1	many	TRBD1	TGTGCCAGCAGTGCGACTCCGGGACAGGGCAGGGACGAGCAGTACTTC	CASSATPGQGRDEQYF
TRBJ2-1	TRBV6-1	few	-	TGTGCCAGCAGTGAAGCGGGGACTGGTGAGCAGTTCTTC	CASSEAGTGEQFF
TRBJ2-7	TRBV27	-	-	TGTGCCAGCAGTTTTCAAGGGCCCACCCCCTACGAGCAGTACTTC	CASSFQGPTPYEQYF
TRBJ2-1	TRBV7-6	-	TRBD2	TGTGCCAGTAGCCTAACGACTACTAGCGAACCTGAGCAGTTCTTC	CASSLTTTSEPEQFF
TRBJ1-2	TRBV28	few	TRBD1	TGTGCCATCCTCCATCAACAGGGGGCTTATGGCTACACCTTC	CAILHQQGAYGYTF
TRBJ1-2	TRBV27	-	TRBD1	TGTACCAGCCAGGGGGCCAGAAGCTATGGCTACACCTTC	CTSQGARSYGYTF
TRBJ2-3	TRBV7-8	few	TRBD1	TGTGCCAGCAGCTTCGTATGGACAGGGAAGGCAGATACGCAGTATTTT	CASSFVWTGKADTQYF
TRBJ1-2	TRBV5-1	-	-	TGCGCCAGCAGAAATCCGACAGACTATGGCTACACCTTC	CASRNPTDYGYTF
TRBJ2-5	TRBV20-1	few	-	TGCAGTGCTAAGGGACAACTTACGAAGACCCAGTACTTC	CSAKGQLTKTQYF
TRBJ2-1	TRBV6-2/TRBV6-3	-	-	TGTGCCAGCTTCGGCGGGGCCTCCTACAATGAGCAGTTATTC	CASFGGASYNEQLF
TRBJ1-1	TRBV6-1	few	-	TGTGCCAGCATTACCCGGGACGGCACTGAAGCTTTCTTT	CASITRDGTEAFF
TRBJ2-1	TRBV20-1	-	TRBD2	TGCAGTGCTAGAGATGCGCGGGGGAGCTCCTACAATGAGCAGTTCTTC	CSARDARGSSYNEQFF
TRBJ2-2	TRBV18	-	-	TGTGCCAGCTCACCGAGCCTGACGGAGAACACCGGGGAGCTGTTTTTT	CASSPSLTENTGELFF
TRBJ1-2	TRBV28	-	-	TGTGCCAGCAGTCCCCTGGGGGCGGGCTATGGCTACACCTTC	CASSPLGAGYGYTF
TRBJ1-5	TRBV15	few	-	TGTGCCACCAGCAGCGTTCAGGGAAATCAGCCCCAGCATTTT	CATSSVQGNQPQHF
TRBJ2-1	TRBV11-2	few	TRBD2	TGTGCCAGCAGAGCGGGGGACTCCTACAATGAGCAGTTCTTC	CASRAGDSYNEQFF
TRBJ1-1	TRBV12-3/TRBV12-4	few	-	TGTGCCAGCAGTTTCGCTGGGTTCACTGAAGCTTTCTTT	CASSFAGFTEAFF
TRBJ2-4	TRBV27	few	TRBD2	TGTGCCAGCAGTCCGTCCCTTAGGCGGGAGGGAAACATTCAGTACTTC	CASSPSLRREGNIQYF
TRBJ1-3	TRBV4-1	-	-	TGCGCCAGCAGCCAAGGTACTACAGTGAACACCATATATTTT	CASSQGTTVNTIYF
TRBJ2-7	TRBV4-2	many	TRBD2	TGTGCCAGCAGCCGAGGACTAGTCTACGAGCAGTACTTC	CASSRGLVYEQYF
TRBJ1-2	TRBV2	-	-	TGTGCCAGCTGTTTTATGGGCAGCCAAGCTAACTATGGCCACACCTTC	CASCFMGSQANYGHTF
TRBJ2-7	TRBV28	few	-	TGTGCCAGCAGTTTATTCGGCTCGACCTACGAGCAGTACTTC	CASSLFGSTYEQYF
TRBJ1-5	TRBV20-1	-	TRBD1	TGCAGTGCTAGATTTCAGGGGGCGAATCAGCCCCAGCATTTT	CSARFQGANQPQHF
TRBJ2-3	TRBV4-1	many	-	TGCGCCAGCAGCCAAGAGAGAAGCGGCAAATCAGATACGCAGTATTTT	CASSQERSGKSDTQYF
TRBJ2-7	TRBV29-1	few	TRBD1	TGCAGCGTCGAGGGGACAGGGGGCGCCTACGAGCAGTACTTC	CSVEGTGGAYEQYF
TRBJ2-3	TRBV5-6	few	-	TGTGCCAGCAGCTCTGGACCGCTTCCCGATACGCAGTATTTT	CASSSGPLPDTQYF
TRBJ2-7	TRBV7-9	few	-	TGTGCCAGCAGCTCTGGGCAGCGCATGACGGGGGAGCAGTACTTC	CASSSGQRMTGEQYF
TRBJ2-7	TRBV18	-	-	TGTGCCAGCTCACCTCGGTTATCAGGAGACCTCACCGCCGAGCAGTACTTC	CASSPRLSGDLTAEQYF
TRBJ2-1	TRBV7-3	-	-	TGTGCCAGCAGCCCCCCAATAAGTAATGAGCAGTTCTTC	CASSPPISNEQFF
TRBJ2-4	TRBV28	few	TRBD1	TGTGCCAGCAGCCCTACGACAGGGCTTAAAAACATTCAGTACTTC	CASSPTTGLKNIQYF
TRBJ2-4	TRBV6-2/TRBV6-3	-	TRBD2	TGTGCCAGCATAGGACTAGCGGGGCAAACCTATGTGGAGCAGTACTTC	CASIGLAGQTYVEQYF
TRBJ2-7	TRBV24-1	few	TRBD1	TGTGCCACCAGATTGGAAGGGGGCCCCTACGAGCAGTACTTC	CATRLEGGPYEQYF
TRBJ2-5	TRBV7-9	few	TRBD2	TGTGCCAGCTCACCGGCGGGGGAAGAGACCCAGTACTTC	CASSPAGEETQYF
TRBJ1-2	TRBV4-1	-	-	TGCGCCAGCAGCCAAGAGGAGAAGTATGGCTACACCTTC	CASSQEEKYGYTF
TRBJ2-3	TRBV4-2	-	TRBD2	TGTGCCAGCAGCCAGAGTCTCCAGCGGGGGAGTACTAGCACAGATACGCAGTATTTT	CASSQSLQRGSTSTDTQYF